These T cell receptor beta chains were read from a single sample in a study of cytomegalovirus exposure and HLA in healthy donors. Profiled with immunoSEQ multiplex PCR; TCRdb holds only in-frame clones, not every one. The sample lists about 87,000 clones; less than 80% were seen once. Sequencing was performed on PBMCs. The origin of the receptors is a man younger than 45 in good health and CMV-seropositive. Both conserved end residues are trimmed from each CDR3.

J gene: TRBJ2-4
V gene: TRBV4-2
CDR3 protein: ASSQEGEAKNIQY

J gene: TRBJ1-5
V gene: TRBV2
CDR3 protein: ATRSTGGIGQPQH

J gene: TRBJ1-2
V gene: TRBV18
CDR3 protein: ASSPGTENYGYT

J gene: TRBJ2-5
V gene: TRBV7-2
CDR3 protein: ASSPQREGPGTQY

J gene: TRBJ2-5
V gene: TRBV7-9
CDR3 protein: ASSLPGMETQY

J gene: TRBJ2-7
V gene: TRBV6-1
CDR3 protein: ASSEAHSYYEQY

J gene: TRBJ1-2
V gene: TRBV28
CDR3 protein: ASRPGTYGYT

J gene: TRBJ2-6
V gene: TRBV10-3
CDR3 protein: AISAAPGPGGANVLT

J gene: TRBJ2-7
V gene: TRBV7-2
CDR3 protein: ASSTRQGAPYEQY

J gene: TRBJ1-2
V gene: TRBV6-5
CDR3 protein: ASTGIGTVNYGYT

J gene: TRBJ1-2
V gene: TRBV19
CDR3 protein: ASSPWTGVNYGYT

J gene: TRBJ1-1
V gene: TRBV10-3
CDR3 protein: AIKGANAEAF

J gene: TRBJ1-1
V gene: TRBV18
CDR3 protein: ASTPPTGSGTEAF

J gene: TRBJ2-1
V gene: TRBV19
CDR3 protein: ASAVQGPNEQF

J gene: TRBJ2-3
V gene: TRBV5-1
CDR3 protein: ASSLGGLAGAGDTQY

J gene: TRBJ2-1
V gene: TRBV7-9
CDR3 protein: ASSSGGYNEQF

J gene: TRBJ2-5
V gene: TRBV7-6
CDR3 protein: ASSPTVQETQY

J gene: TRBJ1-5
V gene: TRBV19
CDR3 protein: ASSIRTPPSQPQH

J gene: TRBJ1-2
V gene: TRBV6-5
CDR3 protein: ASRNFFAYGYT

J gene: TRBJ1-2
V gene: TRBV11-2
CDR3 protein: ASSFDRARYGYT

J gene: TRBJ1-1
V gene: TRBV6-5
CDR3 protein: ASSYSRGWGTEAF

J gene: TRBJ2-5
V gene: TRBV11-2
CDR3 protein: ASSPGHQETQY

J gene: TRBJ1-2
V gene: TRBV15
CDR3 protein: ATSPREGGYT

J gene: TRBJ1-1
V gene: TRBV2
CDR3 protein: ASSPGTGGGMNTEAF

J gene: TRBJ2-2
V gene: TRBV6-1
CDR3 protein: ASRLTGSVKGELF

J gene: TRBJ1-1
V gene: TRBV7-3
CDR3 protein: ASSFAPGVNTEAF